What follows is one TCR beta chain and its context. Its antigen is currently unknown. Germline CDR1 is SGHAT and CDR2 is FQNNGV. This CDR3 comprises 14 residues. With V trimmed by 4 bases and J by 8 bases, 6 bases remained unmatched. A CD45RA-negative memory subset and a CD45RA+ naive subset were separated from the CD4+ cells. Sequencing used immunoSEQ multiplex PCR; TCRdb keeps in-frame clones, though not all of them. Here the sample spans 600,000 to 800,000 clones, roughly 72% being singletons. The source of the sample is a study of shared clonotypes between healthy human individuals. Study-wide points: The researchers took only blood, and tissue repertoires probably look different. Clonotypes which were not shared had lower generation probabilities than clonotypes that all four donors shared. Researchers found naive subsets generally carried larger estimated richness than memory subsets.

The sequence was obtained from a woman aged 25 to 39 in good health. The sample was memory CD4+ T cells sorted from blood. The sample's subset: CD45RA-negative fraction. This rearrangement joins TRBV11-2 to TRBJ1-4; TRBD1 aligns across 8 bases. CDR3 amino acids: CASSSHRDREKLFF. The CDR3 DNA sequence: TGTGCCAGCAGCTCCCACCGGGACAGGGAAAAACTGTTTTTT.